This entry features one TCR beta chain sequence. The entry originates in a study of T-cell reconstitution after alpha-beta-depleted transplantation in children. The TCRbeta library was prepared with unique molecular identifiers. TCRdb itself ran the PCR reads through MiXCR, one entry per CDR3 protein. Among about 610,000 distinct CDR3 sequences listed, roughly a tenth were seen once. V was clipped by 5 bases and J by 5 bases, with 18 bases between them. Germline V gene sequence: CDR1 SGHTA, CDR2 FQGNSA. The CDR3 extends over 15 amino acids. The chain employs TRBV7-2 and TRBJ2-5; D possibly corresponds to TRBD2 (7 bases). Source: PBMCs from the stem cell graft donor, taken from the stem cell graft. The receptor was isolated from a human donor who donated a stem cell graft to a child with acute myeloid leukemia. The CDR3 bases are TGTGCCAGCAGCCCCCAGGCGGGGGCCAGGGAGACCCAGTACTTC. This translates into CASSPQAGARETQYF.